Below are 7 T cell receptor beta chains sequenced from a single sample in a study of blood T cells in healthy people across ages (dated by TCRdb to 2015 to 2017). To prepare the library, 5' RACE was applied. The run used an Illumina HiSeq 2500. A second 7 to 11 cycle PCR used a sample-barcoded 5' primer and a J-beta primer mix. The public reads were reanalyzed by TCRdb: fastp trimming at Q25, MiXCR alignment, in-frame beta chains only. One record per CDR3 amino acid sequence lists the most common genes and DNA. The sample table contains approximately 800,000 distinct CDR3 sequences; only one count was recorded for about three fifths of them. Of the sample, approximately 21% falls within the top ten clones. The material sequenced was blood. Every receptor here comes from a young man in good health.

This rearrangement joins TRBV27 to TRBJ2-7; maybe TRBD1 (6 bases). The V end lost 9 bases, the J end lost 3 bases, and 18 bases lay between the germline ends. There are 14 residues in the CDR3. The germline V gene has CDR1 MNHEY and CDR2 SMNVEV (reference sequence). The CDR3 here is CASLPGWGHYEQYF. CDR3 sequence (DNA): TGTGCCAGTCTTCCAGGGTGGGGGCACTACGAGCAGTACTTC.

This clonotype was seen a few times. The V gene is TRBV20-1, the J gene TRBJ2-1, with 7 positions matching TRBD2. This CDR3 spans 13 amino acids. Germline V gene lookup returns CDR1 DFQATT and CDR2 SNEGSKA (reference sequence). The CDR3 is CTLRSGVYNEQFF. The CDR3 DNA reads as TGCACCCTGCGGAGCGGGGTCTACAATGAGCAGTTCTTC.

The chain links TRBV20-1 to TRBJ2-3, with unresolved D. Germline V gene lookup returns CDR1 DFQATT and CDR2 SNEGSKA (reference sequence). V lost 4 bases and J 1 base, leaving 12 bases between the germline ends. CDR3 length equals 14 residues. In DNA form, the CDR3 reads TGCAGTGCTATAAGAGCGACTGGCACAGATACGCAGTATTTT. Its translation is CSAIRATGTDTQYF.

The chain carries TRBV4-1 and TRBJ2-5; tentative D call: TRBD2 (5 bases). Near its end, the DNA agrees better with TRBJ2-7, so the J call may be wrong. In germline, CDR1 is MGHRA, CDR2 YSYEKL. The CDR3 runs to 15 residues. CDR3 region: CASSQDRTDGYEQYF. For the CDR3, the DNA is TGCGCCAGCAGCCAAGACCGGACTGACGGTTACGAGCAGTACTTC.

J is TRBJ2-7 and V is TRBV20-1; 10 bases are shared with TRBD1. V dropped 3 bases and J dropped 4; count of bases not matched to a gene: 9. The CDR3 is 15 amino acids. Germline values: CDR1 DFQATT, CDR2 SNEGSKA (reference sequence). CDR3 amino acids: CSASLPGDRGYEQYF. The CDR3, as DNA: TGCAGTGCTAGTTTGCCCGGGGACAGGGGTTACGAGCAGTACTTC.

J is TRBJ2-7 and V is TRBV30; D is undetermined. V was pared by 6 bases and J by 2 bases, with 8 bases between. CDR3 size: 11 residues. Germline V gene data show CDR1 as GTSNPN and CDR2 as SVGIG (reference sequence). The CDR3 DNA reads TGTGCCTGCACGAATACCTACGAGCAGTACTTC. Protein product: CACTNTYEQYF.

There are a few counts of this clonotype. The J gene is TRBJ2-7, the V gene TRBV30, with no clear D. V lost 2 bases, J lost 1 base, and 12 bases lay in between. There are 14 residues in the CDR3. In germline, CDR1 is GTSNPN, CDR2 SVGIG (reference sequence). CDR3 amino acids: CAWSWASPSYEQYF. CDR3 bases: TGTGCCTGGAGTTGGGCATCCCCTTCCTACGAGCAGTACTTC.